These 29 T cell receptor beta chains share one sample of origin, sequenced in a study of T cells in Graves' hyperthyroidism and ophthalmopathy. What was amplified from RNA transcripts were TCR beta CDR3 regions. The HTBI set primed first-round TCR CDR3 RT-PCR. Each CDR3 protein is one row after TCRdb ran MiXCR on the multiplex PCR reads. The sample has 500,000 to 800,000 distinct CDR3 sequences, just under 45% seen once. Material: peripheral blood or thyroid tissue (not recorded which). The receptor set was obtained from an adult man with Graves' disease, either hyperthyroidism or ophthalmopathy (not recorded which).

As concerns this clonotype: Its ends do not fully match the called genes, so a read error is possible. The rearrangement joins TRBV5-5 to TRBJ1-5; no definite D call. Germline CDR1 reads SGHKS; CDR2 reads YYEKEE (reference sequence). The CDR3 spans 14 residues. The DNA of the CDR3 is TGTGCCAACAGCTTGGACGGGCCCAATCAGCCCCAGCATTTT. Its translation: CANSLDGPNQPQHF.

The V gene is TRBV20-1, the J gene TRBJ1-6; D call uncertain. The CDR3 is 14 amino acids. The V end was cut by 5 bases, the J end by 7 bases, with 15 bases between. The germline V gene encodes CDR1 DFQATT and CDR2 SNEGSKA (reference sequence). CDR3 DNA sequence: TGCAGTGCTGCAACCGGGATGGAGAATTCACCCCTCCACTTT. It encodes CSAATGMENSPLHF.

The gene calls are TRBV6-6 and TRBJ1-1; the D gene is possibly TRBD1 (6 bases). The V and J ends lost 5 bases and 0 bases respectively, with 13 bases between them. Germline V gene data show CDR1 as MNHNY and CDR2 as SVGAGI (reference sequence). The CDR3 covers 15 residues. The CDR3 spells CASSPRDNLNTEAFF. The CDR3 nucleotides read TGTGCCAGCAGTCCTAGGGACAATCTGAACACTGAAGCTTTCTTT.

The V and J genes are TRBV24-1 and TRBJ1-5, with 7 positions matching TRBD1. CDR3 length equals 14 residues. After removal of 3 bases from V and 5 bases from J, the junction contained 3 bases not matched to a gene. CDR1 and CDR2 from the germline V gene are KGHDR and SFDVKD. Here the CDR3 reads CATSDTGADQPQHF. In DNA form, the CDR3 reads TGTGCCACCAGTGATACAGGGGCAGATCAGCCCCAGCATTTT.

This clonotype appeared many times. V is TRBV24-1 and J is TRBJ2-5; TRBD1 might be the D (5 bases). The V gene lost 4 bases and the J gene lost 0 bases, with 5 bases spanning the gap. The germline CDR1 and CDR2 sequences are KGHDR and SFDVKD. The CDR3 extends over 13 amino acids. CDR3 nucleotide sequence: TGTGCCACCAGTGAACAGGACCAAGAGACCCAGTACTTC. Its protein is CATSEQDQETQYF.

This chain links TRBV7-9 with TRBJ2-5, with 9 bases that match TRBD1. V lost 5 bases to trimming and J lost 5 bases; unmatched junction nucleotides: 6. The germline V gene encodes CDR1 SEHNR and CDR2 FQNEAQ (reference sequence). The CDR3 is made up of 14 amino acids. In DNA form, the CDR3 reads TGTGCCAGCAGCGGACAGGGGTCGGAGGAGACCCAGTACTTC. This gives the protein CASSGQGSEETQYF.

The gene calls are TRBV15 and TRBJ1-1, with 9 bases identical to TRBD1. The CDR3 sequence is 21 residues long. CDR1 is LNHNV, CDR2 YYDKDF, per germline (reference sequence). V shed 0 bases, J shed 1 base, and the junction held 18 bases outside the gene matches. This CDR3 reads CATSRDPTQKDRGLSNTEAFF. The CDR3 region has the DNA TGTGCCACCAGCAGAGATCCAACACAGAAGGACAGGGGACTCTCGAACACTGAAGCTTTCTTT.

Notes on this clonotype: A much larger clonotype is one base distant, so this may be a read error. The CDR3 spells CSVAPGTEGSGELFF. CDR3 nucleotide sequence: TGCAGCGTTGCGCCCGGGACAGAGGGCTCCGGGGAGCTGTTTTTT. The genes are TRBV29-1 and TRBJ2-2; 7 bases map to TRBD1. Germline V gives CDR1 SQVTM, CDR2 ANQGSEA. The junction had 11 bases not matched to a gene; V was cut back by 4 bases and J by 6 bases. The CDR3 runs 15 residues.

This clonotype was observed many times. The rearrangement joins TRBV10-3 to TRBJ1-6; D not certain. There are 15 residues in the CDR3. Germline values: CDR1 ENHRY, CDR2 SYGVKD. Deletions cut 4 bases from V and 8 bases from J, with 15 bases between. The CDR3 protein is CAISVGRVADSPLHF. CDR3 DNA sequence: TGTGCCATCAGTGTGGGTCGGGTGGCGGATTCACCCCTCCACTTT.

The chain joins TRBV5-6 to TRBJ1-5; D uncertain. Trimming removed 6 bases at V and 8 bases at J, with 3 bases between. The CDR3 runs to 9 residues. Germline V gene sequence: CDR1 SGHDT, CDR2 YYEEEE. The CDR3 coding sequence is TGTGCCAGCAAGGAGCCCCAGCATTTT. Encoded protein: CASKEPQHF.

This clonotype has a count of ten or more. This rearrangement joins TRBV12-3 or TRBV12-4 to TRBJ1-2; D is unclear. Between the trimmed V and J ends, which lost 7 bases and 7 bases, there was a span of 10 bases. The CDR3 loop spans 11 amino acids. As DNA, the CDR3 is TGTGCCAGCACATACGGAGGTGGCTACACCTTC. Residues: CASTYGGGYTF.

The CDR3 loop reads CATSRDRPSRGSPLHF. CDR3 DNA sequence: TGTGCCACCAGCAGAGATAGGCCTAGCCGGGGCTCACCCCTCCACTTT. This chain connects TRBV15 to TRBJ1-6, with D perhaps matching TRBD1 (5 bases). The CDR3 totals 16 residues. Trimming removed 0 bases from V and 10 bases from J, with 16 bases in between. Germline lookup yields CDR1 LNHNV and CDR2 YYDKDF (reference sequence). The full variable domain, with the rest looked up from reference TRBV15 and TRBJ1-6, is DAMVIQNPRYQVTQFGKPVTLSCSQTLNHNVMYWYQQKSSQAPKLLFHYYDKDFNNEADTPDNFQSRRPNTSFCFLDIRSPGLGDTAMYLCATSRDRPSRGSPLHFGNGTRLTVT.

At least ten counts were recorded for this clonotype. This rearrangement joins TRBV9 to TRBJ1-1; TRBD1 aligns across 7 bases. Germline V gene sequence: CDR1 SGDLS, CDR2 YYNGEE. With 0 bases clipped from V and 2 bases from J, the junction kept 1 base outside the gene matches. The CDR3 sequence is 14 residues long. CDR3 DNA sequence: TGTGCCAGCAGCGTAGAAGGGGGCAACACTGAAGCTTTCTTT. It codes for CASSVEGGNTEAFF.

This clonotype was seen many times. The J gene is TRBJ2-2, the V gene TRBV9; 10 bases map to TRBD2. The CDR3 runs 18 residues. CDR1 SGDLS and CDR2 YYNGEE come from the germline V gene. V gave up 4 bases and J gave up 6 bases; unmatched junction bases: 15. For the CDR3, the DNA is TGTGCCAGCAGCCCGAGGGGACTAGCGACCCGACGGTCCGGGGAGCTGTTTTTT. This translates into CASSPRGLATRRSGELFF.

This clonotype was detected a few times. CDR3 loop: CSARDLDRASQPQHF. CDR3 nucleotides: TGCAGTGCTAGAGATCTCGACAGGGCCAGTCAGCCCCAGCATTTT. This chain connects TRBV20-1 to TRBJ1-5, with 7 bases fitting TRBD1. Germline CDR1 is DFQATT and CDR2 is SNEGSKA (reference sequence). CDR3 size: 15 residues. The V segment lost 0 bases and the J segment 6 bases; nucleotides outside the gene matches: 8.

A remark on this clonotype: With a much larger clone just one base away, this may be a read error. This chain connects TRBV11-2 to TRBJ1-3; 7 bases are shared with TRBD1. The CDR3 consists of 15 residues. CDR1 and CDR2 from the germline V gene are SGHAT and FQNNGV. CDR3 residues: CASSPDRVSGNTTYF. The CDR3 nucleotides read TGTGCCAGCAGCCCCGACAGGGTCTCTGGAAACACCACATATTTT.

This clonotype was seen repeatedly, ten times or more. The gene calls are TRBV2 and TRBJ1-1, with TRBD1 as a possible D gene (6 bases). V gave up 6 bases and J gave up 10 bases, with 18 bases separating them. There are 13 residues in the CDR3. Germline V gene lookup returns CDR1 SNHLY and CDR2 FYNNEI. This CDR3 reads CASSAADSPLAFF. The CDR3 DNA reads TGTGCCAGCAGCGCCGCGGACAGCCCCTTAGCTTTCTTT.

This clonotype was recorded a few times. The rearrangement links TRBV19 to TRBJ1-2; D call uncertain. With 5 bases removed from V and 2 bases from J, the gap between germline ends came to 15 bases. Germline V gives CDR1 LNHDA, CDR2 SQIVND (reference sequence). The CDR3 is 15 amino acids. The CDR3 DNA reads as TGTGCCAGTAGTCTGACGTCAGGAGGAAACTATGGCTACACCTTC. Protein product: CASSLTSGGNYGYTF.

The rearrangement joins TRBV6-5 to TRBJ1-5; D unclear. The ends were cut back, 7 bases at V and 0 bases at J, with 10 bases in the middle. Germline V gives CDR1 MNHEY, CDR2 SVGAGI. This CDR3 region has 14 residues. The DNA for the CDR3 is TGTGCCAGCATTTTCCAGGATAGCAATCAGCCCCAGCATTTT. Protein: CASIFQDSNQPQHF.

Concerning this clonotype itself: Given a much more abundant clone one base away, this may be a read error. The genes are TRBV7-9 and TRBJ2-7; D tentatively fits TRBD1 or TRBD2 (5 bases each). Near its end, the DNA agrees better with TRBJ2-1, so the J call may be wrong. The CDR3 covers 13 residues. The germline V gene has CDR1 SEHNR and CDR2 FQNEAQ (reference sequence). CDR3 sequence: CASSVTLGDEQFF. The CDR3 DNA sequence: TGTGCCAGCAGCGTGACCTTGGGGGACGAGCAGTTCTTC.

As to this clonotype: The junction departs from germline at one end; a sequencing error may be responsible. In DNA form, the CDR3 reads TGCAGTGCCACCCCGGGACAGGGGGGGGAGCTGCTTTTT. Translating it yields CSATPGQGGELLF. The chain combines TRBV20-1 with TRBJ2-2; the match to TRBD1 covers 11 bases. The germline V gene encodes CDR1 DFQATT and CDR2 SNEGSKA (reference sequence). The CDR3 is made up of 13 amino acids.

As concerns this clonotype: A much larger clone differs from this one at a single base, so this may be a read error. This chain joins TRBV20-1 and TRBJ2-5, with no clear D. CDR3 length: 11 residues. Germline CDR1 DFQATT, CDR2 SNEGSKA (reference sequence). The CDR3 DNA sequence: TGCAGTGCTAGACAGTTGGAGATCCAGTACTTC. This gives the protein CSARQLEIQYF.

The V and J genes are TRBV29-1 and TRBJ2-3; TRBD1 is a possible D gene (5 bases). This CDR3 region has 13 residues. Deletions cut 6 bases from V and 4 bases from J, with 14 bases between. Germline V gene data show CDR1 as SQVTM and CDR2 as ANQGSEA. Here the CDR3 reads CSVGPLRADTQYF. The CDR3 DNA is TGCAGCGTGGGGCCCCTTAGGGCAGATACGCAGTATTTT.

As regards this clonotype: A read error may produce the germline difference seen at one junction end. The chain is built from TRBV24-1 and TRBJ1-2, with D perhaps matching TRBD1 (6 bases). This CDR3 has 14 residues. CDR1 KGHDR and CDR2 SFDVKD come from the germline V gene. The CDR3 loop reads CASSLFRGLVGYTF. CDR3 nucleotide sequence: TGTGCCAGCAGTTTATTCAGGGGCCTTGTAGGCTACACCTTC.

The table lists this clonotype with many counts. The chain recombines TRBV29-1 with TRBJ1-2, with D maybe TRBD1 (6 bases). Trimming cost V 5 bases and J 7 bases, with 11 bases left between them. The CDR3 runs to 11 residues. Germline loops: CDR1 SQVTM, CDR2 ANQGSEA. The CDR3 region has the DNA TGCAGCGTTCGGGGGCAAGGTGGCTACACCTTC. This codes for CSVRGQGGYTF.

To note about this clonotype: A much larger clone differs from this one at a single base, so this may be a read error. CDR3 protein: CASSEPPHTEAFF. The CDR3 bases are TGTGCCAGCAGCGAGCCTCCCCACACTGAAGCTTTCTTT. The genes are TRBV9 and TRBJ1-1; D remains ambiguous. CDR3 length equals 13 residues. The V end was cut by 3 bases, the J end by 3 bases, with 9 bases between. CDR1 is SGDLS and CDR2 is YYNGEE in the germline V gene.

This clonotype was seen many times. J is TRBJ1-6 and V is TRBV6-5; D is uncertain. This CDR3 has 13 amino acids. Germline V CDR1 and CDR2: MNHEY, SVGAGI. V was shortened by 4 bases and J by 4 bases, with 5 bases between the two germline ends. The CDR3 bases are TGTGCCAGCAGTTCGAAGTATAATTCACCCCTCCACTTT. This encodes CASSSKYNSPLHF.

In regard to this clonotype: At one end the junction does not follow the germline gene, possibly because of a read error. CDR3 protein: CASSEWGQWAF. CDR3 DNA: TGTGCCAGCAGTGAATGGGGACAGTGGGCTTTT. The V and J genes are TRBV25-1 and TRBJ1-4; 7 bases align to TRBD1. Germline-derived CDR1 and CDR2 are MGHDK and SYGVNS. The CDR3 totals 11 residues.

V is TRBV2 and J is TRBJ1-1; D gene unclear. CDR1 SNHLY and CDR2 FYNNEI come from the germline V gene. The ends were cut back, 5 bases at V and 4 bases at J, with 11 bases in the middle. The CDR3 loop spans 13 amino acids. The CDR3 region has the DNA TGTGCCAGCAGTACTAGCTCGGTCACTGAAGCTTTCTTT. It codes for CASSTSSVTEAFF. Filled out from reference TRBV2 and TRBJ1-1, the complete variable domain reads EPEVTQTPSHQVTQMGQEVILRCVPISNHLYFYWYRQILGQKVEFLVSFYNNEISEKSEIFDDQFSVERPDGSNFTLKIRSTKLEDSAMYFCASSTSSVTEAFFGQGTRLTVV.